This T cell receptor (beta chain) was observed in a study of blood T cell repertoires in COVID-19. For the study at large: The study drew acute and convalescent COVID-19 samples from the United States, Italy and Spain.

Per the original data handling: Researchers report that nucleated cell counts were estimated from reference gene primer amplification. The assay was immunoSEQ multiplex PCR, and TCRdb's table has in-frame clones only and misses some. Clone size and V and J calls were adopted from that table, with D and trimming inferred from the DNA. The table includes around 30,000 clones, roughly 85% detected once. In germline, CDR1 is MDHEN, CDR2 SYDVKM. The CDR3 length is 12 residues. The V and J ends lost 10 bases and 7 bases, in that order; junction bases with no gene match: 5. Material for sequencing was peripheral blood. The chain joins TRBV28 to TRBJ1-4, with 8 positions matching TRBD1. This TCR derives from a woman of 80 years or more with active or convalescent COVID-19. The CDR3: CATRQGSEKLFF. The CDR3 DNA is TGTGCCACCCGACAGGGGAGTGAAAAACTGTTTTTT.